Each of the 9 T cell receptor beta chains below was sequenced from the same sample in a study of shared clonotypes between healthy human individuals (dated by TCRdb to the early 2020s). Library method: the immunoSEQ multiplex PCR assay. In its TCRdb copy, this immuneACCESS table keeps in-frame sequences only and misses some clones. Where compared with another copy, unresolved V genes explain less than half of these, and the others have no known cause. In this sample the table shows approximately 1,500,000 clones, under 99% of which occur a single time. The ten largest clones capture approximately 0.44% of the sample. Input material: naive CD4+ T cells sorted from blood. The label giving this sample's cell subset or site can be read as: CD45RA+ positively selected. The source of these receptors is a young man in good health.

The chain carries TRBV18 and TRBJ2-1; TRBD2 agrees at 16 bases. The CDR3 contains 17 residues. The V segment lost 1 base and the J segment 7 bases; nucleotides outside the gene matches: 4. The V gene's germline CDR1 is KGHSH and CDR2 LQKENI. CDR3 coding DNA: TGTGCCAGCTCACCACGGGGACTAGCGGGAGGGCCGAATGAGCAGTTCTTC. As protein: CASSPRGLAGGPNEQFF.

The chain links TRBV18 to TRBJ2-2; D remains unclear. Trimming cost V 6 bases and J 1 base, with 18 bases left between them. This CDR3 comprises 17 residues. The germline V gene has CDR1 KGHSH and CDR2 LQKENI. CDR3 in DNA: TGTGCCAGCTCGCCTCGTATTGGGCAGGTGAACACCGGGGAGCTGTTTTTT. This gives the protein CASSPRIGQVNTGELFF.

The rearrangement joins TRBV6-5 to TRBJ2-7, with a weak D call TRBD2 (5 bases). The V and J ends lost 0 bases and 2 bases respectively, with 11 bases between them. The germline gives CDR1 MNHEY, CDR2 SVGAGI. The CDR3 extends over 15 amino acids. CDR3 amino acids: CASSYSELGAYEQYF. The DNA of the CDR3 is TGTGCCAGCAGTTACTCGGAGTTGGGAGCCTACGAGCAGTACTTC.

The chain uses TRBV6-5 and TRBJ2-7; no reliable D call. V lost 0 bases to trimming and J lost 3 bases, with 15 bases between them. There are 16 residues in the CDR3. CDR1 is MNHEY, CDR2 SVGAGI, per germline. The CDR3, as DNA: TGTGCCAGCAGTTACTCAAAAAAGCGCTCCGGCTACGAGCAGTACTTC. It codes for CASSYSKKRSGYEQYF.

The genes are TRBV4-3 and TRBJ2-1; TRBD1 aligns across 9 bases. The CDR3 consists of 18 residues. J was trimmed by 7 bases and V by 1 base; bases with no gene match: 14. Looked up from germline, CDR1 is LGHNA and CDR2 is YSLEER. CDR3 sequence (DNA): TGCGCCAGCAGCCAAGTCGGGAGACCGACAGGGGGGGATAATGAGCAGTTCTTC. Translating gives CASSQVGRPTGGDNEQFF.

The chain joins TRBV7-6 to TRBJ2-1, with 9 bases identical to TRBD2. Germline values: CDR1 SGHVS, CDR2 FNYEAQ. This CDR3 contains 17 residues. V lost 0 bases and J lost 0; bases outside the gene matches: 3. CDR3 nucleotides: TGTGCCAGCAGCTTAGCTGTTAGCGGGAGCTCCTACAATGAGCAGTTCTTC. The encoded protein is CASSLAVSGSSYNEQFF. The variable domain in full, with the rest retrieved from reference TRBV7-6 and TRBJ2-1, is GAGVSQSPRYKVTKRGQDVALRCDPISGHVSLYWYRQALGQGPEFLTYFNYEAQQDKSGLPNDRFSAERPEGSISTLTIQRTEQRDSAMYRCASSLAVSGSSYNEQFFGPGTRLTVL.

The V gene is TRBV30, the J gene TRBJ2-1, with 13 bases fitting TRBD2. The CDR3 spans 13 residues. J gave up 12 bases and V 4 bases, and 6 bases lay outside the gene matches. Germline V gives CDR1 GTSNPN, CDR2 SVGIG (reference sequence). The CDR3 loop is CAWTRTSGSGQFF. The CDR3 DNA follows: TGTGCCTGGACCCGGACTAGCGGGAGTGGGCAGTTCTTC.

The V and J genes are TRBV2 and TRBJ1-5; no clear D. CDR1 and CDR2 from the germline V gene are SNHLY and FYNNEI. Deletions cut 1 base from V and 0 bases from J, with 10 bases between. The CDR3 extends over 16 amino acids. CDR3 protein: CASSEGSRYSNQPQHF. CDR3 nucleotide sequence: TGTGCCAGCAGTGAAGGGAGCAGATATAGCAATCAGCCCCAGCATTTT.

The genes are TRBV28 and TRBJ1-5; TRBD1 is a possible D gene (6 bases). This CDR3 contains 12 residues. V was cut by 9 bases and J by 2 bases, with 8 bases left in between. From germline, CDR1 is MDHEN and CDR2 SYDVKM. The CDR3 sequence is CASRTGNQPQHF. CDR3 in DNA: TGTGCCAGTAGGACAGGCAATCAGCCCCAGCATTTT.